A selection of T cell receptor beta chains follows, all from one sample in a study of blood T cell repertoires in COVID-19. Only in-frame clones appear in the TCRdb table, and some are missing; sequencing was by immunoSEQ multiplex PCR. The table includes around 83,000 clones, around 90% detected once. The sequencing input was peripheral blood. These TCRs come from a man older than 75 with active or convalescent COVID-19. Both conserved end residues are part of each CDR3. The D gene is left open where the match is weak. Where a row states a size, it is once, few, many or the class of an expanded clone; other rows omit it.

-	-	TRBV7-8	TRBJ2-4	CASSSSGGLAKNIQYF	TGTGCCAGCAGCTCCAGCGGCGGCCTAGCCAAAAACATTCAGTACTTC
-	-	TRBV4-1	TRBJ1-5	CASSPPPGSGNQPQHF	TGCGCCAGCAGCCCACCCCCGGGTAGCGGCAATCAGCCCCAGCATTTT
-	-	TRBV24-1	TRBJ2-2	CAPGGGTGELFF	TGTGCCCCCGGGGGAGGAACCGGGGAGCTGTTTTTT
-	-	TRBV4-1	TRBJ2-5	CASSQVRGETQYF	TGCGCCAGCAGCCAAGTGAGGGGGGAGACCCAGTACTTC
TRBD2	once	TRBV27	TRBJ2-1	CASSFSLAGGPNQFF	TGTGCCAGCAGTTTCTCGCTAGCGGGAGGGCCCAACCAGTTCTTC
TRBD1	once	TRBV19	TRBJ1-6	CASSIRGPDSPLHF	TGTGCCAGTAGTATCAGGGGGCCTGATTCACCCCTCCACTTT
-	-	TRBV7-2	TRBJ1-2	CASSPSFSRGKDYGYTF	TGTGCCAGCAGCCCCTCCTTCAGCAGGGGCAAAGACTATGGCTACACCTTC
TRBD1	-	TRBV19	TRBJ1-2	CASSIGQGGVYGYTF	TGTGCCAGTAGTATCGGACAGGGTGGTGTCTATGGCTACACCTTC
-	-	TRBV5-1	TRBJ1-1	CASSFDPRRPEAFF	TGCGCCAGCAGCTTTGACCCACGGAGGCCTGAAGCTTTCTTT
-	-	TRBV10-2	TRBJ2-5	CASSPTGRQETQYF	TGCGCCAGCAGTCCAACGGGTCGGCAAGAGACCCAGTACTTC
-	-	TRBV30	TRBJ2-5	CAWSAQETQYF	TGTGCCTGGAGTGCTCAAGAGACCCAGTACTTC
-	-	TRBV4-1	TRBJ1-1	CASSQARGETEAFF	TGCGCCAGCAGCCAAGCTAGGGGTGAGACTGAAGCTTTCTTT
TRBD1	-	TRBV6-5	TRBJ2-2	CASRGQGSTGELFF	TGTGCCAGCAGGGGACAGGGAAGCACCGGGGAGCTGTTTTTT
TRBD1	-	TRBV27	TRBJ2-1	CASSPRTGGGFNEQFF	TGTGCCAGCAGTCCCCGGACAGGGGGAGGATTCAATGAGCAGTTCTTC
-	-	TRBV7-2	TRBJ2-2	CASSPRQPNTGELFF	TGTGCCAGCAGCCCAAGACAGCCGAACACCGGGGAGCTGTTTTTT
-	-	TRBV9	TRBJ1-2	CASSPTGYGYTF	TGTGCCAGCAGCCCGACGGGCTATGGCTACACCTTC
TRBD2	once	TRBV7-2	TRBJ2-2	CASSATSGGYTGELFF	TGTGCCAGCAGCGCTACTAGCGGGGGGTACACCGGGGAGCTGTTTTTT
TRBD1	-	TRBV5-1	TRBJ1-2	CASSFHPGQQNYGYTF	TGCGCCAGCAGCTTCCACCCGGGACAGCAAAACTATGGCTACACCTTC
-	-	TRBV28	TRBJ1-5	CASSQGSSLSNQPQHF	TGTGCCAGCAGCCAGGGATCGAGTTTGAGCAATCAGCCCCAGCATTTT
TRBD1	-	TRBV7-2	TRBJ1-5	CASSSETGARPQHF	TGTGCCAGCAGCTCAGAAACAGGGGCCAGGCCCCAGCATTTT
-	-	TRBV27	TRBJ1-1	CASRGGGQNTEAFF	TGTGCCAGCAGGGGCGGGGGGCAGAACACTGAAGCTTTCTTT
TRBD1	once	TRBV5-1	TRBJ1-4	CASSPGQGSVGEKLFF	TGCGCCAGCAGCCCTGGACAGGGGAGTGTTGGTGAAAAACTGTTTTTT